This entry is about one TCR beta chain. Its antigen is unidentified. The germline gene is not matched at one end of the junction; a read error may be the cause. The record originates from a study of cytomegalovirus exposure and HLA in healthy donors. The PCR was carried out with 60 Vbeta primers and 13 Jbeta primers. Method: immunoSEQ multiplex PCR; TCRdb's copy keeps in-frame clones and lacks some. The sample contains 150,000 to 200,000 clones, more than 75% of which appear only once. Findings of the study overall: Among TCR beta chains of equal frequency, HLA-associated ones were more clonally expanded in a later analysis. The authors excluded some V segments, including TRBV6-2 and TRBV6-3, as indistinguishable. While the bulk of TCR sequences proved rare, some public TCRs turned up in many donors. The investigators catalogued 150 to 200 TCR beta chains as cytomegalovirus-associated.

CDR3 length: 15 amino acids. The V gene's germline CDR1 is SGHAT and CDR2 FQNNGV. The sample was PBMCs. The chain has TRBV11-2 and TRBJ2-5; perhaps TRBD1 as D (5 bases). The TCR sequence derives from a girl less than two years old in good health and CMV-seronegative. CDR3 DNA: TGTGCCAGCAGCCTAGACAGACACTCACAAGAGACCCAGTACTTC. As protein: CASSLDRHSQETQYF. Full variable domain (remainder filled in from reference TRBV11-2 and TRBJ2-5): EAGVAQSPRYKIIEKRQSVAFWCNPISGHATLYWYQQILGQGPKLLIQFQNNGVVDDSQLPKDRFSAERLKGVDSTLKIQPAKLEDSAVYLCASSLDRHSQETQYFGPGTRLLVL.